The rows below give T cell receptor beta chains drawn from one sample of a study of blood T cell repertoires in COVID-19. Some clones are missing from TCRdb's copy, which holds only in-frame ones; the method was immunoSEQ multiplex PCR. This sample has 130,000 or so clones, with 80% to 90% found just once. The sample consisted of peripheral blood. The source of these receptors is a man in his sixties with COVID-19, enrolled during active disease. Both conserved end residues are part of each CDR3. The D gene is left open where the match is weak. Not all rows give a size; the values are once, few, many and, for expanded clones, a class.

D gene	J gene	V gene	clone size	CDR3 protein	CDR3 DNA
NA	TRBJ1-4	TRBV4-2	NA	CASSGEGEREKLFF	TGTGCCAGCAGCGGGGAGGGGGAGAGGGAAAAACTGTTTTTT
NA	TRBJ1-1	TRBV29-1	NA	CSVDPGNTEAFF	TGCAGCGTTGATCCGGGGAACACTGAAGCTTTCTTT
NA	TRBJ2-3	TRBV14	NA	CASSQDRGDTQYF	TGTGCCAGCAGCCAAGACCGGGGGGATACGCAGTATTTT
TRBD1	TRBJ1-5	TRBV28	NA	CASSPSRGQGSNQPQHF	TGTGCCAGCAGTCCCTCACGGGGACAGGGTAGTAATCAGCCCCAGCATTTT
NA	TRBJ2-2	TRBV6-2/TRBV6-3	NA	CASSYGTDTGELFF	TGTGCCAGCAGTTACGGTACGGACACCGGGGAGCTGTTTTTT
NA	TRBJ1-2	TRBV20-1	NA	CSASAGVYGYTF	TGCAGTGCTAGTGCAGGGGTTTATGGCTACACCTTC
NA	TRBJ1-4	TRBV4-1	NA	CASSQENGPAGEKLFF	TGCGCCAGCAGCCAAGAGAATGGGCCCGCTGGGGAAAAACTGTTTTTT
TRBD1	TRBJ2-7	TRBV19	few	CASRQGATPTIYPYEQYF	TGTGCCAGTAGGCAGGGGGCCACCCCCACCATTTATCCTTACGAGCAGTACTTC
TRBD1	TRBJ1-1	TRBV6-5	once	CASSLGGTGTTEAFF	TGTGCCAGCAGTCTGGGGGGGACAGGGACGACTGAAGCTTTCTTT
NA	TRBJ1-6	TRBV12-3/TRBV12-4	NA	CASSPEVSPLHF	TGTGCCAGCAGTCCAGAGGTTTCACCCCTCCACTTT
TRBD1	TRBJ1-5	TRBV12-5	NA	CASGRLDRRQPQHF	TGTGCTAGTGGTCGACTGGACAGGCGTCAGCCCCAGCATTTT
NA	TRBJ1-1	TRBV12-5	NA	CASGRDGGSEAFF	TGTGCTAGTGGTAGAGACGGGGGTTCTGAAGCTTTCTTT